Each of the 27 T cell receptor beta chains below was sequenced from the same sample in a study of T cells after yellow fever vaccination. From the 5' RACE reads, TCRdb called clonotypes with MiXCR, one entry per CDR3 protein. The sample yields 350,000 to 450,000 distinct CDR3 sequences, roughly a sixth seen once. The source was PBMCs, collected before the yellow fever booster vaccination. The receptors originated from a man aged 18-30 years who received the YFV17D yellow fever vaccine.

This clonotype was picked up a small number of times. This rearrangement joins TRBV27 to TRBJ2-1, with 12 bases lining up with TRBD1. The V gene's germline CDR1 is MNHEY and CDR2 SMNVEV (reference sequence). Losses at the gene ends were 5 bases for V and 5 bases for J; bases not matched to a gene: 4. The CDR3 contains 15 residues. The CDR3 reads CASSTRDRGHNEQFF. The CDR3 nucleotides are TGTGCCAGCAGTACCAGGGACAGGGGGCACAATGAGCAGTTCTTC.

This clonotype was observed a few times. This chain connects TRBV20-1 to TRBJ2-1; possibly TRBD2 for D (6 bases). CDR1 and CDR2 from the germline V gene are DFQATT and SNEGSKA (reference sequence). CDR3 length equals 16 residues. The V end was cut by 6 bases, the J end by 0 bases, with 18 bases between. The CDR3 loop is CSALDPSARSYNEQFF. In nucleotides, the CDR3 is TGCAGTGCCTTAGATCCTAGCGCCCGCTCCTACAATGAGCAGTTCTTC.

This clonotype has a handful of counts. J is TRBJ2-5 and V is TRBV3-1, with D perhaps given as TRBD1 or TRBD2 (5 bases each). The CDR3 totals 13 residues. Trimming cost V 6 bases and J 3 bases, with 11 bases left between them. Germline-derived CDR1 and CDR2 are LGHDT and YNNKEL (reference sequence). This CDR3 reads CASRLRGEETQYF. In nucleotides, the CDR3 is TGTGCCAGCAGGCTCCGAGGGGAAGAGACCCAGTACTTC.

The J gene is TRBJ1-2, the V gene TRBV18; TRBD1 aligns across 9 bases. J gave up 12 bases and V 3 bases, and 8 bases lay outside the gene matches. Germline CDR1 and CDR2: KGHSH and LQKENI. The CDR3 spans 13 residues. In DNA form, the CDR3 reads TGTGCCAGCTCACCCTCCGGGGACAGGGAACACACCTTC. Translating it yields CASSPSGDREHTF.

The chain carries TRBV19 and TRBJ2-7; D not certain. The CDR3 totals 14 residues. CDR1 is LNHDA, CDR2 SQIVND, per germline (reference sequence). V dropped 2 bases and J dropped 0 bases, with 8 bases sitting between them. The CDR3 spells CASSITGSSYEQYF. CDR3 in DNA: TGTGCCAGTAGTATAACCGGCAGCTCCTACGAGCAGTACTTC.

V usage is TRBV5-8 and J usage is TRBJ2-7, with 7 bases matching TRBD2. V lost 4 bases and J lost 2; bases outside the gene matches: 6. Germline V gene data show CDR1 as SGHTS and CDR2 as YDEGEE. The CDR3 sequence is 14 residues long. This CDR3 reads CASSLWGGPYEQYF. Here the CDR3 DNA reads TGTGCCAGCAGCCTTTGGGGGGGACCCTACGAGCAGTACTTC. The full variable domain, with the rest looked up from reference TRBV5-8 and TRBJ2-7, is EAGVTQSPTHLIKTRGQQATLRCSPISGHTSVYWYQQALGLGLQFLLWYDEGEERNRGNFPPRFSGRQFPNYSSELNVNALELEDSALYLCASSLWGGPYEQYFGPGTRLTVT.

The genes are TRBV15 and TRBJ1-5, with a weak D call TRBD1 (5 bases). Deletions cut 7 bases from V and 1 base from J, with 20 bases between. Per germline, CDR1 LNHNV and CDR2 YYDKDF (reference sequence). CDR3 length: 17 amino acids. CDR3 residues: CATTSAEGILSNQPQHF. CDR3 bases: TGTGCCACCACTTCAGCCGAGGGGATACTAAGCAATCAGCCCCAGCATTTT.

There are a few counts of this clonotype. The chain carries TRBV5-1 and TRBJ2-1, with D uncertain. Trimming took off 6 bases at V and 9 bases at J, with 19 bases between the two ends. CDR1 and CDR2 (germline): SGHRS, YFSETQ. The CDR3 consists of 14 residues. The CDR3 DNA is TGCGCCAGCACCGAGGACCCAGCCGAGGCTGAGCAGTTCTTC. This codes for CASTEDPAEAEQFF. Using reference TRBV5-1 and TRBJ2-1 for the parts outside the CDR3, the full variable domain is KAGVTQTPRYLIKTRGQQVTLSCSPISGHRSVSWYQQTPGQGLQFLFEYFSETQRNKGNFPGRFSGRQFSNSRSEMNVSTLELGDSALYLCASTEDPAEAEQFFGPGTRLTVL.

This clonotype occurred a few times. This chain connects TRBV12-3 or TRBV12-4 to TRBJ2-2, with 7 bases aligning to TRBD1. The CDR3 consists of 14 residues. Losses at the gene ends were 5 bases for V and 6 bases for J; bases not matched to a gene: 6. For the CDR3, the DNA is TGTGCCAGCAGTCCGACAGGGTCCGCCGGGGAGCTGTTTTTT. Translating gives CASSPTGSAGELFF.

The chain couples TRBV7-9 to TRBJ1-4; 10 bases match TRBD1. Germline V gene lookup returns CDR1 SEHNR and CDR2 FQNEAQ (reference sequence). This CDR3 comprises 14 residues. V dropped 1 base and J dropped 7; count of bases not matched to a gene: 0. The DNA for the CDR3 is TGTGCCAGCAGCTTAGGACAGGGGGCTGAAAAACTGTTTTTT. The encoded protein is CASSLGQGAEKLFF. The whole variable domain, remainder taken from reference TRBV7-9 and TRBJ1-4, is DTGVSQNPRHKITKRGQNVTFRCDPISEHNRLYWYRQTLGQGPEFLTYFQNEAQLEKSRLLSDRFSAERPKGSFSTLEIQRTEQGDSAMYLCASSLGQGAEKLFFGSGTQLSVL.

On this clonotype: Relative to the germline gene, one junction end is altered; a read error may explain this. This chain connects TRBV9 to TRBJ1-1, with D unclear. The CDR3 length is 14 residues. Per germline, CDR1 SGDLS and CDR2 YYNGEE. The CDR3 reads CPSSAGPTDTEAFF. In DNA, the CDR3 is TGTCCCAGCAGCGCCGGACCCACCGACACTGAAGCTTTCTTT. The full variable domain, with the rest looked up from reference TRBV9 and TRBJ1-1, is DSGVTQTPKHLITATGQRVTLRCSPRSGDLSVYWYQQSLDQGLQFLIQYYNGEERAKGNILERFSAQQFPDLHSELNLSSLELGDSALYFCPSSAGPTDTEAFFGQGTRLTVV.

This chain links TRBV6-5 with TRBJ2-3; D gene uncertain. Between the trimmed V and J ends, which lost 6 bases and 4 bases, there was a span of 17 bases. Germline CDR1 reads MNHEY; CDR2 reads SVGAGI. The CDR3 covers 15 residues. This CDR3 reads CASRKVGQIADTQYF. The CDR3 region has the DNA TGTGCCAGCAGGAAGGTTGGGCAGATCGCAGATACGCAGTATTTT.

This clonotype was seen ten or more times. J is TRBJ1-1 and V is TRBV4-3; D remains ambiguous. Germline V gene lookup returns CDR1 LGHNA and CDR2 YSLEER. V was clipped by 0 bases and J by 11 bases, with 13 bases between them. The CDR3 is 13 residues long. The CDR3 DNA sequence: TGCGCCAGCAGCCAAGATTATATGAGTTGGGCTTTCTTT. Its protein product is CASSQDYMSWAFF.

This clonotype was counted between two and nine times. The chain has TRBV12-3 or TRBV12-4 and TRBJ2-7; no firm D call. Trimming shortened V by 1 base and J by 3 bases, and 10 bases separated the two germline ends. The CDR3 has 14 amino acids. CDR3 residues: CASSLGQARYEQYF. The CDR3 DNA follows: TGTGCCAGCAGTTTAGGGCAGGCCCGCTACGAGCAGTACTTC.

This chain joins TRBV18 and TRBJ1-1; the D is unclear. Germline V gene sequence: CDR1 KGHSH, CDR2 LQKENI. The CDR3 runs 16 residues. V shed 1 base and J shed 0 bases, with 12 bases lying between them. In DNA, the CDR3 is TGTGCCAGCTCACCACGGCAGGAAGCCATGAACACTGAAGCTTTCTTT. Translating gives CASSPRQEAMNTEAFF.

This clonotype has only a few counts. This sequence joins TRBV10-2 and TRBJ1-5; D is unresolved. The CDR3 contains 12 residues. Trimming shortened V by 5 bases and J by 5 bases, and 7 bases separated the two germline ends. The V gene's germline CDR1 is WSHSY and CDR2 SAAADI. CDR3 sequence: CASSSLDQPQHF. In DNA form, the CDR3 reads TGCGCCAGCAGTTCTCTGGATCAGCCCCAGCATTTT.

This clonotype showed up just a few times. The chain couples TRBV7-3 to TRBJ2-1; D unclear. CDR1 and CDR2 (germline): SGHTA, FQGTGA. The CDR3 is 13 residues long. Trimming took off 5 bases at V and 0 bases at J, with 5 bases between the two ends. As DNA, the CDR3 is TGTGCCAGCAGCCAGGCCTCCTACAATGAGCAGTTCTTC. Translation gives CASSQASYNEQFF.

This clonotype was counted many times. The chain carries TRBV5-5 and TRBJ2-3; D is perhaps TRBD1 (5 bases). Looked up from germline, CDR1 is SGHKS and CDR2 is YYEKEE (reference sequence). This CDR3 contains 14 residues. V was pared by 3 bases and J by 2 bases, with 10 bases between. This CDR3 is CASSSLTVTDTQYF. In nucleotides, the CDR3 is TGTGCCAGCAGCTCCTTGACAGTCACAGATACGCAGTATTTT.

The chain couples TRBV20-1 to TRBJ1-4, with TRBD1 as a possible D gene (5 bases). The germline V and J ends were trimmed by 0 bases and 8 bases, with 16 bases remaining between them. Germline V CDR1 and CDR2: DFQATT, SNEGSKA (reference sequence). The CDR3 length is 15 residues. The CDR3 coding sequence is TGCAGTGCTAGAGATTGGGCAGGTCCAGGGGAAAAACTGTTTTTT. Protein product: CSARDWAGPGEKLFF.

This clonotype was picked up a small number of times. The chain is built from TRBV12-3 or TRBV12-4 and TRBJ2-1; D gene ambiguous. Trimming pared 5 bases from V and 8 bases from J, leaving 7 bases between. The CDR3 has 11 amino acids. This chain's CDR3 is CASSRQYEQFF. The CDR3 DNA is TGTGCCAGCAGTCGTCAGTATGAGCAGTTCTTC.

A few counts support this clonotype. J is TRBJ2-7 and V is TRBV7-6, with D perhaps TRBD2 (6 bases). The V gene's germline CDR1 is SGHVS and CDR2 FNYEAQ. The CDR3 loop spans 16 amino acids. V lost 5 bases and J lost 5, with 22 bases in between. The CDR3 sequence is CASSPSEATGRNEQYF. The CDR3 DNA reads TGTGCCAGCAGCCCATCGGAGGCTACGGGGAGGAACGAGCAGTACTTC.

In the case of this clonotype: This may be a read error, as it is one base from a much larger clone. The chain links TRBV7-9 to TRBJ2-5; D is unresolved. CDR1 is SEHNR and CDR2 is FQNEAQ in the germline V gene (reference sequence). The germline V and J ends were trimmed by 2 bases and 2 bases, with 6 bases remaining between them. The CDR3 is made up of 13 amino acids. CDR3 sequence reads: CASSLPVQETQYF. DNA of the CDR3: TGTGCCAGCAGCTTACCGGTGCAAGAGACCCAGTACTTC.

Many counts were recorded for this clonotype. This chain joins TRBV7-9 and TRBJ2-1, with D perhaps being TRBD1 or TRBD2 (5 bases each). CDR3 length equals 14 residues. V was trimmed by 5 bases and J by 8 bases, leaving 16 bases between them. Germline values: CDR1 SEHNR, CDR2 FQNEAQ (reference sequence). CDR3 sequence (DNA): TGTGCCAGCAGCCTCTCGGCCCGGGGCGATGAGCAGTTCTTC. Its protein is CASSLSARGDEQFF. Using reference TRBV7-9 and TRBJ2-1 for the parts outside the CDR3, the full variable domain is DTGVSQNPRHKITKRGQNVTFRCDPISEHNRLYWYRQTLGQGPEFLTYFQNEAQLEKSRLLSDRFSAERPKGSFSTLEIQRTEQGDSAMYLCASSLSARGDEQFFGPGTRLTVL.

This clonotype was seen only a few times. The rearrangement joins TRBV4-2 to TRBJ1-1, with D possibly TRBD1 on 6 matching bases. V lost 1 base and J lost 1, with 13 bases in between. Germline-derived CDR1 and CDR2 are LGHNA and YNFKEQ. The CDR3 length is 16 residues. CDR3 protein: CASSQGRSRGNTEAFF. The CDR3 DNA sequence: TGTGCCAGCAGCCAAGGGAGAAGCAGGGGGAACACTGAAGCTTTCTTT.

V usage is TRBV7-6 and J usage is TRBJ2-7; D gene unclear. This CDR3 has 15 residues. V was clipped by 2 bases and J by 4 bases, with 15 bases between them. Germline lookup yields CDR1 SGHVS and CDR2 FNYEAQ. This chain's CDR3 is CASSLIAVPAYEQYV. The CDR3, as DNA: TGTGCCAGCAGCTTAATCGCAGTGCCTGCGTACGAGCAGTACGTC.

J is TRBJ2-5 and V is TRBV5-1; no firm D call. The V gene lost 1 base and the J gene lost 4 bases, with 11 bases spanning the gap. The CDR3 extends over 14 amino acids. CDR1 is SGHRS and CDR2 is YFSETQ in the germline V gene. As DNA, the CDR3 is TGCGCCAGCAGCTTGTTCCAGTGGGCAGAGACCCAGTACTTC. Residues: CASSLFQWAETQYF.

The V gene is TRBV20-1, the J gene TRBJ1-2, with D possibly TRBD1 on 6 matching bases. Germline-derived CDR1 and CDR2 are DFQATT and SNEGSKA (reference sequence). CDR3 length equals 12 residues. V dropped 1 base and J dropped 8 bases, with 11 bases sitting between them. The CDR3 DNA reads TGCAGTGCTAGAGTCCCAGGGGACGGCTACACCTTC. This translates into CSARVPGDGYTF.